The sequence of this TCR beta chain was determined in a study of type 1 regulatory T cells. The CDR3 length is 15 residues. Per the germline V gene, CDR1 is MDHEN and CDR2 is SYDVKM. J was trimmed by 10 bases and V by 5 bases; bases with no gene match: 15. On this clonotype: What it recognizes is unknown.

From the reads, TCRdb called clonotypes with MiXCR, one entry per CDR3 protein. The sample lists around 23,000 distinct CDR3 sequences, around half seen once, with 4% to 6% in the top ten. The gene calls are TRBV28 and TRBJ1-2; 8 bases align to TRBD1. The specimen was cultured T cells, either the whole culture or a sorted T cell fraction (not recorded which). The receptor comes from a human donor in good health. CDR3 nucleotide sequence: TGTGCCAGCAGTCCCCCGTCAGGGGGCCTGGATGACTACACCTTC. It codes for CASSPPSGGLDDYTF.